This entry is about one T cell receptor beta chain. The repertoire was sequenced with immunoSEQ multiplex PCR; TCRdb's copy has only in-frame clones and lacks some. The data contain tens of thousands of clones, roughly 89% of them singletons. CDR3 size: 17 residues. The germline V gene has CDR1 SEHNR and CDR2 FQNEAQ (reference sequence). V shed 5 bases, J shed 4 bases, and the junction held 13 bases outside the gene matches. The sample originates from a study of T cell changes during pregnancy in multiple sclerosis. The material was CD4+ T cells from peripheral blood mononuclear cells, obtained in the second trimester of pregnancy. This TCR derives from a female donor in good health, enrolled as a control in a pregnancy study. The chain couples TRBV7-9 to TRBJ2-2, with 7 bases aligning to TRBD1. The CDR3 DNA is TGTGCCAGCAGCGTGGACAGGCTGGCCCGGGGCACCGGGGAGCTGTTTTTT. Its protein is CASSVDRLARGTGELFF.